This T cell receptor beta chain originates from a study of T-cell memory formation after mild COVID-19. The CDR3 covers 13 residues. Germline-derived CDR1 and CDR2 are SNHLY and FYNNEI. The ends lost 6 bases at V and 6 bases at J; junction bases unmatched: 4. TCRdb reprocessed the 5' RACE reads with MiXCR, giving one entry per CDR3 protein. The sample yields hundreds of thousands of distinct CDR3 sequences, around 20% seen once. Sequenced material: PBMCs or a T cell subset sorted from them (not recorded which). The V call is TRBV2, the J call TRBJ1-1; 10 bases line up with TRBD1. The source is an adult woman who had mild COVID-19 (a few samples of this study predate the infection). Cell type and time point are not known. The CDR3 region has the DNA TGTGCCAGCAGGATGGACAGGGGGGCTGAAGCTTTCTTT. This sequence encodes CASRMDRGAEAFF.